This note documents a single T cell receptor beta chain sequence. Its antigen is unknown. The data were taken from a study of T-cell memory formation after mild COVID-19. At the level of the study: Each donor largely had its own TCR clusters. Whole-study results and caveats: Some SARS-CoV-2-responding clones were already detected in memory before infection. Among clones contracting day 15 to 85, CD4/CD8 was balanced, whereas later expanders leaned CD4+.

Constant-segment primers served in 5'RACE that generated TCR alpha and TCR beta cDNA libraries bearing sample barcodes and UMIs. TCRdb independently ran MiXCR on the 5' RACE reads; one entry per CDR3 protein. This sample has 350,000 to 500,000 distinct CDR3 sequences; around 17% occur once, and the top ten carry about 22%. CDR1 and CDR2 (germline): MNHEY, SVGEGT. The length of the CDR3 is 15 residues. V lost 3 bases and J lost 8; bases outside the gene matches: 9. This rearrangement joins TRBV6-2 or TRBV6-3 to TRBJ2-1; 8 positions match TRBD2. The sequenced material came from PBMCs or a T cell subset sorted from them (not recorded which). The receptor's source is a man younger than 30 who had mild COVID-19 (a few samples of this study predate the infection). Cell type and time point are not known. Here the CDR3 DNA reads TGTGCCAGCAGTTATGGCGGGGGGATTTGGTATGAGCAGTTCTTC. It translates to CASSYGGGIWYEQFF.